These 21 T cell receptor beta chains were all obtained from the same sample, sequenced in a study of long-term antiretroviral therapy in people with HIV. Survey level was the resolution at which the v3.0 immunoSEQ assay ran. Clones were sequenced by immunoSEQ multiplex PCR, and TCRdb holds only the in-frame ones, with some missing. The sample holds approximately 17,000 clones, over 70% seen once. The source was unsorted PBMCs, collected about 1.2 years before starting antiretroviral therapy. All receptors derive from a man aged 25-45 years with HIV.

This chain uses TRBV6-1 with TRBJ2-1, with 8 nucleotides matching TRBD1. J lost 7 bases, V lost 6 bases, and 11 bases had no gene match. The germline gives CDR1 MNHNS, CDR2 SASEGT. The CDR3 length is 15 residues. The CDR3 is CASSVDRGEVNEQFF. The CDR3 DNA is TGTGCCAGCAGCGTAGACAGGGGAGAGGTAAATGAGCAGTTCTTC.

This sequence joins TRBV6-1 and TRBJ2-7; D assignment may be TRBD1 or TRBD2 (5 bases each). This CDR3 has 15 residues. Per the germline V gene, CDR1 is MNHNS and CDR2 is SASEGT. Trimming pared 4 bases from V and 0 bases from J, leaving 13 bases between. The chain's CDR3 is CASSVSRDGSYEQYF. The CDR3 bases are TGTGCCAGCAGTGTTTCCCGGGACGGCTCCTACGAGCAGTACTTC.

This clone has just one count. The chain uses TRBV23-1 and TRBJ2-3; D not certain. TRBV23-1 is sorted into the ORF group, with uncertain function. The CDR3 length is 14 residues. The V end was cut by 5 bases, the J end by 1 base, with 10 bases between. The CDR3 sequence: CASSCGPGTDTQYF. CDR3 nucleotide sequence: TGCGCCAGCAGTTGCGGCCCCGGCACAGATACGCAGTATTTT.

The V and J genes are TRBV11-2 and TRBJ1-2; D not resolved. With 2 bases removed from V and 3 bases from J, the gap between germline ends came to 7 bases. This CDR3 is built from 13 residues. CDR1 and CDR2 (germline): SGHAT, FQNNGV. CDR3 DNA: TGTGCCAGCAGCTTATCGCGGGACTATGGCTACACCTTC. It translates to CASSLSRDYGYTF.

The gene calls are TRBV14 and TRBJ1-2; D gene unclear. From germline, CDR1 is SGHDN and CDR2 FVKESK. The CDR3 contains 14 residues. The germline V and J ends were trimmed by 1 base and 7 bases, with 13 bases remaining between them. CDR3 loop: CASSQGRLGTGYTF. The CDR3 region has the DNA TGTGCCAGCAGCCAAGGCCGCCTCGGAACTGGCTACACCTTC. The full variable domain, in which reference TRBV14 and TRBJ1-2 provide the parts outside the CDR3, is EAGVTQFPSHSVIEKGQTVTLRCDPISGHDNLYWYRRVMGKEIKFLLHFVKESKQDESGMPNNRFLAERTGGTYSTLKVQPAELEDSGVYFCASSQGRLGTGYTFGSGTRLTVV.

This clone was seen more than once but under ten times. This rearrangement joins TRBV28 to TRBJ2-7, with no clear D. The germline CDR1 and CDR2 sequences are MDHEN and SYDVKM. This CDR3 spans 17 amino acids. Trimming removed 3 bases at V and 1 base at J, with 19 bases between. The CDR3 protein is CASSFGQSKPLSYEQYF. The CDR3 DNA reads as TGTGCCAGCAGTTTTGGGCAGAGCAAACCCCTATCCTACGAGCAGTACTTC.

The chain combines TRBV28 with TRBJ2-7, with D maybe TRBD1 (6 bases). CDR1 MDHEN and CDR2 SYDVKM come from the germline V gene. V shed 6 bases and J shed 6 bases, with 18 bases lying between them. CDR3 length: 14 amino acids. The CDR3 protein is CASSSNGVQGEQYF. In DNA, the CDR3 is TGTGCCAGCAGCTCAAACGGGGTACAGGGCGAGCAGTACTTC.

V usage is TRBV7-2 and J usage is TRBJ2-2; 7 positions match TRBD2. The junction had 5 bases not matched to a gene; V was cut back by 1 base and J by 6 bases. CDR1 and CDR2 from the germline V gene are SGHTA and FQGNSA. This CDR3 has 15 residues. As DNA, the CDR3 is TGTGCCAGCAGCTTAGATTGGGGGAGGGCCGGGGAGCTGTTTTTT. Amino acid sequence: CASSLDWGRAGELFF.

This chain joins TRBV5-5 and TRBJ2-5; D perhaps matches TRBD2 (6 bases). V shed 4 bases and J shed 5 bases, with 15 bases lying between them. Germline assignment: CDR1 SGHKS and CDR2 YYEKEE (reference sequence). The length of the CDR3 is 14 residues. CDR3 nucleotides: TGTGCCAGCAGCCGGGAGTCGGGCGAGGAGACCCAGTACTTC. It codes for CASSRESGEETQYF.

This clone appeared a single time. J is TRBJ1-4 and V is TRBV6-6; 9 nucleotides align to TRBD1. CDR3 length: 13 amino acids. With 8 bases clipped from V and 8 bases from J, the junction kept 6 bases outside the gene matches. Germline V gene sequence: CDR1 MNHNY, CDR2 SVGAGI (reference sequence). The CDR3 sequence is CASLDRGREKLFF. Written as DNA, the CDR3 is TGTGCCAGCCTAGACAGGGGGAGAGAAAAACTGTTTTTT.

Relative to its sample, this clone is medium-sized. The chain joins TRBV28 to TRBJ2-1; unclear D gene. Germline CDR1 MDHEN, CDR2 SYDVKM. V was shortened by 1 base and J by 8 bases, with 12 bases between the two germline ends. This CDR3 comprises 14 residues. The CDR3 spells CASSLSNGPDEQFF. The DNA for the CDR3 is TGTGCCAGCAGTTTATCTAATGGGCCTGATGAGCAGTTCTTC.

The chain is built from TRBV10-3 and TRBJ2-5, with a tentative D call TRBD1 (6 bases). Germline V gene sequence: CDR1 ENHRY, CDR2 SYGVKD. V was cut by 10 bases and J by 3 bases, with 9 bases left in between. This CDR3 has 11 residues. In DNA form, the CDR3 reads TGTGCCACTTCAGGGGAAGAGACCCAGTACTTC. Translation gives CATSGEETQYF.

This clone was picked up a small number of times. The chain links TRBV7-9 to TRBJ2-3; D is undetermined. CDR3 length equals 15 residues. V was cut by 4 bases and J by 1 base, with 12 bases left in between. Germline V lookup: CDR1 SEHNR, CDR2 FQNEAQ (reference sequence). The CDR3 loop is CASSSPGRGTDTQYF. CDR3 nucleotides: TGTGCCAGCAGCTCCCCAGGAAGGGGCACAGATACGCAGTATTTT.

This rearrangement joins TRBV14 to TRBJ2-3; 9 nucleotides line up with TRBD1. CDR1 SGHDN and CDR2 FVKESK come from the germline V gene. This CDR3 contains 17 residues. With 5 bases clipped from V and 5 bases from J, the junction kept 14 bases outside the gene matches. The CDR3 region is CASSSRDGTGFLDTQYF. CDR3 bases: TGTGCCAGCAGCTCTCGGGACGGGACAGGGTTTTTAGATACGCAGTATTTT.

J is TRBJ2-2 and V is TRBV6-1, with D unclear. With 0 bases removed from V and 0 bases from J, the gap between germline ends came to 11 bases. CDR3 size: 17 residues. Germline V gene sequence: CDR1 MNHNS, CDR2 SASEGT. CDR3 amino acids: CASSEAKYNANTGELFF. As DNA, the CDR3 is TGTGCCAGCAGTGAAGCCAAGTATAATGCGAACACCGGGGAGCTGTTTTTT.

V is TRBV6-5 and J is TRBJ2-1, with 9 bases that match TRBD1. CDR1 is MNHEY and CDR2 is SVGAGI in the germline V gene. V was pared by 0 bases and J by 12 bases, with 9 bases of the junction left unmatched. The CDR3 spans 15 residues. Here the CDR3 reads CASSYSKWDRAGQFF. The CDR3 DNA sequence: TGTGCCAGCAGTTACTCGAAATGGGACAGGGCTGGGCAGTTCTTC.

The rearrangement uses TRBV5-4 and TRBJ2-7; D perhaps matches TRBD1 (5 bases). This CDR3 spans 17 amino acids. V was cut by 6 bases and J by 7 bases, with 29 bases left in between. The germline CDR1 and CDR2 sequences are SGHNT and YYREEE (reference sequence). CDR3 residues: CASILKGPGLSLKEQYF. DNA of the CDR3: TGTGCCAGCATCCTTAAGGGCCCAGGGCTCTCTCTTAAGGAGCAGTACTTC.

The gene calls are TRBV5-1 and TRBJ2-7; possible D gene TRBD1, 5 bases. The CDR3 length is 14 residues. Deletions cut 0 bases from V and 0 bases from J, with 7 bases between. CDR1 is SGHRS and CDR2 is YFSETQ in the germline V gene. The CDR3 DNA sequence: TGCGCCAGCAGCTTGGGGGGCCTCTCCTACGAGCAGTACTTC. This encodes CASSLGGLSYEQYF.

The rearrangement uses TRBV27 and TRBJ1-2; D gene unclear. CDR3 length: 15 amino acids. Germline V gives CDR1 MNHEY, CDR2 SMNVEV (reference sequence). The V and J ends lost 2 bases and 8 bases respectively, with 18 bases between them. CDR3 sequence (DNA): TGTGCCAGCAGTTTAAGCAGGTTCATATCGGTAGGCTACACCTTC. The encoded protein is CASSLSRFISVGYTF.

Here the CDR3 reads CASSLTGGAFF. The CDR3 DNA is TGTGCCAGCAGCCTAACAGGGGGAGCTTTCTTT. This rearrangement joins TRBV7-9 to TRBJ1-1; 8 nucleotides match TRBD1. Per the germline V gene, CDR1 is SEHNR and CDR2 is FQNEAQ (reference sequence). The V and J ends lost 5 bases and 10 bases, in that order; junction bases with no gene match: 3. This CDR3 has 11 residues.

The CDR3 DNA reads TGTGCCAGCAGTTCAGGGGGGGCAGGGCGGTACGAGCAGTACTTC. Translating gives CASSSGGAGRYEQYF. The genes are TRBV27 and TRBJ2-7; D is possibly TRBD1 or TRBD2 (7 bases each). The V gene lost 4 bases and the J gene lost 4 bases, with 17 bases spanning the gap. This CDR3 spans 15 amino acids. The germline V gene encodes CDR1 MNHEY and CDR2 SMNVEV (reference sequence).